This T cell receptor beta chain comes out of a study of response to subunit inactivated influenza vaccine (dated by TCRdb to the late 2010s). General notes on the study: Deep quantitative profiling of the T cell receptor repertoire was used in the study to follow responses to a trivalent subunit inactivated influenza vaccine.

The CDR3 covers 15 residues, taking in both the cysteine and the phenylalanine. Only the CDR3 region is kept as DNA, spanning 45 bases read in frame from base 1. The germline V gene (reference sequence) gives CDR1 as SGHKS and CDR2 as YYEKEE. V and J lose 0 bases and 7 bases, and a span of 17 bases separates them. The research as a whole found: The authors proposed that each seasonal influenza vaccination may bring in only a limited number of new T cells.

This clonotype was counted ten times or more. Its antigen has not been determined. Base quality data are lacking; no much larger clone is found one base away. The library was made by RT-PCR. Sequencing relied on an Illumina HiSeq 2500. TCRdb trimmed the raw reads at Q25, called clones with MiXCR and kept productive beta chains. Each CDR3 protein gets just one entry, which takes the most common genes and DNA from the rows behind it. The sample contains 650,000 or so distinct CDR3 sequences, 14% of them found a single time. Of the sample, about 7.4% falls within the top ten clones. The sequence links TRBV5-5 to TRBJ2-7; the D segment could be TRBD1, given 6 matching bases. The TCR comes from a man in his forties or fifties who received an inactivated influenza vaccine. Donor details come from another sample of the same person, matched by shared clones. The source was PBMCs from blood, collected roughly 2 weeks before vaccination. DNA sequence: TGTGCCAGCAGCTTGGTCGCAGGGCCCACAGGGGAGCAGTACTTC. Its translation reads: CASSLVAGPTGEQYF.